A single sample is the source of the 26 T cell receptor beta chains below, sequenced in a study of pediatric ulcerative colitis. Only in-frame clones appear in the TCRdb table, and some are missing; sequencing was by immunoSEQ multiplex PCR. The data hold roughly 60,000 clones, with over 80% observed a single time. The sample consisted of blood. The receptors originated from a boy between 10 and 17 years old who was a control in a study of pediatric ulcerative colitis.

The rearrangement joins TRBV28 to TRBJ1-2; the D is unclear. This CDR3 has 17 amino acids. V was pared by 1 base and J by 0 bases, with 15 bases between. The germline gives CDR1 MDHEN, CDR2 SYDVKM. The CDR3 DNA reads TGTGCCAGCAGTTTATTTCTGCCAGCGGAGCCTAACTATGGCTACACCTTC. Translating gives CASSLFLPAEPNYGYTF.

This chain's CDR3 is CASKGPPLANEKLFF. In nucleotides, the CDR3 is TGTGCCAGCAAGGGACCCCCGTTGGCTAATGAAAAACTGTTTTTT. This chain links TRBV2 with TRBJ1-4, with D possibly TRBD1 on 5 matching bases. With 7 bases removed from V and 3 bases from J, the gap between germline ends came to 15 bases. CDR3 length: 15 amino acids. Germline V gene data show CDR1 as SNHLY and CDR2 as FYNNEI.

V usage is TRBV18 and J usage is TRBJ2-2; TRBD1 might be the D (6 bases). Germline loops: CDR1 KGHSH, CDR2 LQKENI. V shed 8 bases and J shed 7 bases, with 17 bases lying between them. The CDR3 is 14 residues long. The CDR3 reads CASTNREQVGELFF. DNA for the CDR3: TGTGCCAGCACGAACAGGGAGCAAGTCGGGGAGCTGTTTTTT.

The genes are TRBV19 and TRBJ1-1, with D perhaps matching TRBD1 (6 bases). V was pared by 5 bases and J by 1 base, with 14 bases between. Germline assignment: CDR1 LNHDA and CDR2 SQIVND (reference sequence). This CDR3 spans 15 amino acids. Here the CDR3 DNA reads TGTGCCAGTAGTGCACCGGGACACAAGAACACTGAAGCTTTCTTT. Its protein product is CASSAPGHKNTEAFF.

The genes are TRBV18 and TRBJ1-2; the D is unclear. The CDR3 is 13 amino acids. V was trimmed by 7 bases and J by 5 bases, leaving 14 bases between them. CDR1 KGHSH and CDR2 LQKENI come from the germline V gene. The CDR3 protein is CASYSEEGYGYTF. The DNA for the CDR3 is TGTGCCAGCTACTCGGAAGAAGGGTATGGCTACACCTTC.

The chain employs TRBV6-1 and TRBJ1-2; D not certain. The CDR3 has 13 amino acids. Germline CDR1 is MNHNS and CDR2 is SASEGT. V lost 6 bases to trimming and J lost 3 bases, with 11 bases between them. The CDR3 sequence: CASSSGWDYGYTF. The CDR3 bases are TGTGCCAGCAGCTCCGGATGGGACTATGGCTACACCTTC.

J is TRBJ1-1 and V is TRBV6-4, with TRBD1 as a possible D gene (5 bases). V lost 3 bases, J lost 5 bases, and 13 bases lay in between. Germline CDR1 and CDR2: MRHNA and SNTAGT. The CDR3 is 14 residues long. The CDR3 coding sequence is TGTGCCAGCAGTGAGGGGACGGAAGGTACTGAAGCTTTCTTT. Translating it yields CASSEGTEGTEAFF.

The CDR3 coding sequence is TGTGCCAGCAGCGAACAGGGGAATCAGCCCCAGCATTTT. Its protein product is CASSEQGNQPQHF. The chain couples TRBV7-7 to TRBJ1-5, with 7 bases lining up with TRBD1. CDR1 and CDR2 from the germline V gene are SSHAT and FNYEAQ (reference sequence). The V gene end was trimmed by 5 bases and the J gene end by 4 bases; junction bases not matched to a gene: 2. The CDR3 spans 13 residues.

The V gene is TRBV11-1, the J gene TRBJ1-2, with a possible D match to TRBD1 (5 bases). This CDR3 comprises 16 residues. V was pared by 5 bases and J by 4 bases, with 20 bases between. Germline values: CDR1 SGHAT, CDR2 FQDESV (reference sequence). CDR3 nucleotide sequence: TGTGCCAGCAGCCCGGCCGCCGGGACGGAGAGCTATGGCTACACCTTC. It yields the protein CASSPAAGTESYGYTF. Full variable domain (outside the CDR3, taken from reference TRBV11-1 and TRBJ1-2): EAEVAQSPRYKITEKSQAVAFWCDPISGHATLYWYRQILGQGPELLVQFQDESVVDDSQLPKDRFSAERLKGVDSTLKIQPAELGDSAMYLCASSPAAGTESYGYTFGSGTRLTVV.

The CDR3 loop reads CASSDGGGNTDTQYF. The CDR3 nucleotides read TGTGCCAGCAGTGACGGGGGGGGCAACACAGATACGCAGTATTTT. The gene calls are TRBV6-4 and TRBJ2-3, with D tentatively TRBD2 (7 bases). V lost 2 bases and J 2 bases, leaving 11 bases between the germline ends. The CDR3 has 15 amino acids. Germline-derived CDR1 and CDR2 are MRHNA and SNTAGT.

The V gene is TRBV7-2, the J gene TRBJ2-7; 8 bases fit TRBD1. This CDR3 contains 15 residues. CDR1 and CDR2 from the germline V gene are SGHTA and FQGNSA. With 3 bases clipped from V and 3 bases from J, the junction kept 7 bases outside the gene matches. Here the CDR3 reads CASSFGQGFFYEQYF. CDR3 DNA: TGTGCCAGCAGCTTCGGACAGGGTTTTTTCTACGAGCAGTACTTC.

V is TRBV7-2 and J is TRBJ2-7; D not certain. V was trimmed by 5 bases and J by 2 bases, leaving 13 bases between them. The CDR3 spans 14 residues. Germline loops: CDR1 SGHTA, CDR2 FQGNSA. The CDR3 spells CASSPPARPYEQYF. The DNA of the CDR3 is TGTGCCAGCAGCCCCCCGGCGCGGCCCTACGAGCAGTACTTC.

J is TRBJ1-4 and V is TRBV6-1; weak D call: TRBD1 (6 bases). Germline CDR1 reads MNHNS; CDR2 reads SASEGT. The CDR3 totals 12 residues. V was cut by 5 bases and J by 9 bases, with 10 bases left in between. The CDR3 protein is CASSWGGQKLFF. As DNA, the CDR3 is TGTGCCAGCAGTTGGGGGGGCCAAAAACTGTTTTTT.

This chain connects TRBV18 to TRBJ1-4, with a possible D match to TRBD1 (5 bases). With 1 base removed from V and 5 bases from J, the gap between germline ends came to 11 bases. The CDR3 loop spans 15 amino acids. CDR1 is KGHSH and CDR2 is LQKENI in the germline V gene. CDR3: CASSPRRTRNEKLFF. CDR3 sequence (DNA): TGTGCCAGCTCACCACGGAGGACAAGAAATGAAAAACTGTTTTTT.

This clone was detected once. The gene calls are TRBV7-8 and TRBJ2-1; TRBD2 aligns across 9 bases. The germline V gene has CDR1 SGHVS and CDR2 FQNEAQ. Trimming removed 7 bases from V and 9 bases from J; junction bases left unmatched: 16. This CDR3 comprises 16 residues. CDR3 region: CASTHLRAGGPPEQFF. The CDR3 DNA follows: TGTGCCAGCACCCATTTGAGGGCGGGAGGGCCACCTGAGCAGTTCTTC.

The chain recombines TRBV7-9 with TRBJ1-2, with a weak D call TRBD1 (5 bases). V was shortened by 1 base and J by 4 bases, with 7 bases between the two germline ends. The CDR3 is made up of 13 amino acids. The germline gives CDR1 SEHNR, CDR2 FQNEAQ (reference sequence). CDR3 region: CASSLGQSYGYTF. The DNA for the CDR3 is TGTGCCAGCAGCTTAGGACAGAGCTATGGCTACACCTTC.

The V gene is TRBV2, the J gene TRBJ1-6, with 8 bases lining up with TRBD1. The germline CDR1 and CDR2 sequences are SNHLY and FYNNEI. Losses at the gene ends were 1 base for V and 8 bases for J; bases not matched to a gene: 1. The CDR3 sequence is 14 residues long. The CDR3 DNA reads TGTGCCAGCAGTGAAGACAGGGGGTATTCACCCCTCCACTTT. This translates into CASSEDRGYSPLHF.

The chain uses TRBV29-1 and TRBJ2-5; maybe TRBD1 (5 bases). V lost 7 bases and J lost 10, with 16 bases in between. Per germline, CDR1 SQVTM and CDR2 ANQGSEA. The CDR3 has 11 residues. Here the CDR3 DNA reads TGCAGCGACACAGGCGGCACCTTCCAGTACTTC. Translated, it gives CSDTGGTFQYF.

The chain is built from TRBV5-6 and TRBJ2-2; 12 bases fit TRBD2. The CDR3 has 17 amino acids. V shed 4 bases and J 6 bases; nucleotides not matched to a gene: 10. Per the germline V gene, CDR1 is SGHDT and CDR2 is YYEEEE. The CDR3 nucleotides are TGTGCCAGCAGCGGGGCTAGCGGGAGGGCCGGTTCCGGGGAGCTGTTTTTT. It encodes CASSGASGRAGSGELFF.

This chain uses TRBV6-1 with TRBJ2-3; D is tentatively TRBD1 or TRBD2 (5 bases each). V dropped 5 bases and J dropped 4 bases, with 10 bases sitting between them. Germline V gene sequence: CDR1 MNHNS, CDR2 SASEGT. This CDR3 spans 13 amino acids. The CDR3 is CASSMGVPDTQYF. The DNA for the CDR3 is TGTGCCAGCAGTATGGGGGTCCCAGATACGCAGTATTTT.

The chain has TRBV30 and TRBJ1-4; perhaps TRBD1 as D (5 bases). This CDR3 has 14 amino acids. V lost 3 bases and J 3 bases, leaving 11 bases between the germline ends. Per germline, CDR1 GTSNPN and CDR2 SVGIG (reference sequence). The CDR3 region is CAWSQGFANEKLFF. CDR3 DNA: TGTGCCTGGAGCCAGGGATTTGCTAATGAAAAACTGTTTTTT.

V and J are TRBV5-6 and TRBJ1-4, with D unclear. CDR1 and CDR2 from the germline V gene are SGHDT and YYEEEE. This CDR3 contains 14 residues. The germline V and J ends were trimmed by 0 bases and 15 bases, with 18 bases remaining between them. CDR3 sequence reads: CASSLGLGGPRMFF. In DNA form, the CDR3 reads TGTGCCAGCAGCTTGGGCCTTGGAGGCCCTAGGATGTTTTTT.

The chain carries TRBV28 and TRBJ2-7; 7 bases line up with TRBD2. The CDR3 spans 13 residues. J was trimmed by 5 bases and V by 6 bases; bases with no gene match: 7. Germline loops: CDR1 MDHEN, CDR2 SYDVKM. As DNA, the CDR3 is TGTGCCAGCAGGCAGGCGGCGGGAGACGAGCAGTACTTC. Protein: CASRQAAGDEQYF.

This sequence joins TRBV14 and TRBJ1-1; 9 bases are a match to TRBD1. The germline V gene has CDR1 SGHDN and CDR2 FVKESK. This CDR3 spans 18 amino acids. The V and J ends lost 1 base and 0 bases, in that order; junction bases with no gene match: 9. CDR3 coding DNA: TGTGCCAGCAGCCAAGGGTGGGGACAGGGAAGGTTGAACACTGAAGCTTTCTTT. It is translated as CASSQGWGQGRLNTEAFF.

This clone was counted once. The genes are TRBV21-1 and TRBJ1-2; no check of the table's D call, TRBD1, against the DNA was made. TRBV21-1 is flagged as a pseudogene. This CDR3 is 12 amino acids long. The CDR3 sequence is CASTGRVEGYTF. The CDR3 DNA follows: TGTGCCAGCACGGGCAGGGTCGAAGGCTACACCTTC.

This rearrangement joins TRBV18 to TRBJ2-5; a possible D gene is TRBD1 (5 bases). CDR1 is KGHSH, CDR2 LQKENI, per germline. Trimming pared 10 bases from V and 3 bases from J, leaving 18 bases between. The CDR3 covers 14 residues. CDR3 sequence: CATNSKGPEETQYF. The CDR3 nucleotides are TGTGCCACTAACTCTAAGGGGCCCGAAGAGACCCAGTACTTC.